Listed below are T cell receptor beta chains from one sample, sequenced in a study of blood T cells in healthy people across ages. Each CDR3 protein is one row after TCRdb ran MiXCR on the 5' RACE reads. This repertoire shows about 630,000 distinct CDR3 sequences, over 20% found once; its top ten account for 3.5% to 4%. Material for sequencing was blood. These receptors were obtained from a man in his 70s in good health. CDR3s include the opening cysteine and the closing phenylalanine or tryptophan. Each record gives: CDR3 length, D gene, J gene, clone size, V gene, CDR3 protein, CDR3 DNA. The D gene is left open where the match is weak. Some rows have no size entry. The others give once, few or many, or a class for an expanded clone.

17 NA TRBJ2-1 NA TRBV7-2 CASSAFREGGLYNEQFF TGTGCCAGCAGCGCCTTTCGTGAGGGGGGCCTCTACAATGAGCAGTTCTTC
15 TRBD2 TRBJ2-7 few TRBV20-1 CSAREGLAPLYEQYF TGCAGTGCTAGAGAGGGACTAGCCCCTCTCTACGAGCAGTACTTC
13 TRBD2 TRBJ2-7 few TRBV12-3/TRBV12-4 CASRVGTTYEQYF TGTGCCAGCAGAGTCGGGACTACCTACGAGCAGTACTTC
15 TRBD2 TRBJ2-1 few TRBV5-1 CASSRDLAGYNEQFF TGCGCCAGCAGCCGGGACCTAGCGGGCTACAATGAGCAGTTCTTC
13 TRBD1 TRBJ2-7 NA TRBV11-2 CASSWTGGDEQYF TGTGCCAGCAGCTGGACAGGGGGCGACGAGCAGTACTTC
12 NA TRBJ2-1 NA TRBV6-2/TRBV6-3 CASSYPSEGQFF TGTGCCAGCAGTTACCCGTCCGAGGGGCAGTTCTTC
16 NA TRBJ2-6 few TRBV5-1 CASSLSEGTGANVLTF TGCGCCAGCAGCTTGAGTGAGGGGACCGGGGCCAACGTCCTGACTTTC
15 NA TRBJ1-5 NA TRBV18 CASSPQGSWDQPQHF TGTGCCAGCTCACCACAGGGCTCTTGGGATCAGCCCCAGCATTTT
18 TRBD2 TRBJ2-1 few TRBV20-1 CSARDFGASGRANNEQFF TGCAGTGCTAGAGATTTCGGGGCTAGCGGGAGGGCCAACAATGAGCAGTTCTTC
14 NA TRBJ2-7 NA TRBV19 CASSKRGGAYEQYF TGTGCCAGTAGTAAAAGGGGGGGAGCCTACGAGCAGTACTTC
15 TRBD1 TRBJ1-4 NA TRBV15 CATSRGDRRNEKLFF TGTGCCACCAGCAGAGGGGACAGACGTAATGAAAAACTGTTTTTT
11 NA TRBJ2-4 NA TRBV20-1 CSAREKNIQYF TGCAGTGCTAGAGAGAAAAACATTCAGTACTTC
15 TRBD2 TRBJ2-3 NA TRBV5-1 CASSGGGRATDTQYF TGCGCCAGCAGCGGCGGCGGGAGGGCGACAGATACGCAGTATTTT
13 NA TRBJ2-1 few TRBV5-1 CASSLSATNEQFF TGCGCCAGCAGCTTGTCCGCTACAAATGAGCAGTTCTTC
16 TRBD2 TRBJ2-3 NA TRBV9 CASSVEGAGVADTQYF TGTGCCAGCAGCGTAGAGGGAGCGGGAGTGGCAGATACGCAGTATTTT
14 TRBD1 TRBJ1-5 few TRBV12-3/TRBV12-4 CASSLSTGVQPQHF TGTGCCAGCAGTTTATCTACAGGGGTTCAGCCCCAGCATTTT
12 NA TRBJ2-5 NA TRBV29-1 CSVEQGQETQYF TGCAGCGTTGAACAGGGCCAAGAGACCCAGTACTTC
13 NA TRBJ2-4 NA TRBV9 CASSPRQKDIQYF TGTGCCAGCAGCCCCCGACAGAAGGACATTCAGTACTTC
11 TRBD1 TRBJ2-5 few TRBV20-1 CSARQGGEQYF TGCAGTGCAAGACAGGGGGGGGAGCAGTACTTC
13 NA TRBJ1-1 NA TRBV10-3 CAISGTENTEAFF TGTGCCATCAGTGGGACAGAGAACACTGAAGCTTTCTTT
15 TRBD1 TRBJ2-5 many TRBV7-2 CASSPRDRGGETQYF TGTGCCAGCAGCCCAAGGGACAGGGGAGGAGAGACCCAGTACTTC
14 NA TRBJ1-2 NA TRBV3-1 CASSLSGEGRGYTF TGTGCCAGCAGCCTTTCCGGGGAAGGAAGGGGCTACACCTTC
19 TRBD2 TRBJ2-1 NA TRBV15 CATSRDLKVPTSRFNEQFF TGTGCCACCAGCAGAGATCTGAAGGTCCCGACTAGCCGATTCAATGAGCAGTTCTTC
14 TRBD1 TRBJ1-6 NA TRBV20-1 CSARQQGYNSPLHF TGCAGTGCTAGACAACAGGGGTATAATTCACCCCTCCACTTT
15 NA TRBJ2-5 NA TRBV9 CASSVHPQNQETQYF TGTGCCAGCAGCGTACATCCCCAGAACCAAGAGACCCAGTACTTC
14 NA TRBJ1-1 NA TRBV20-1 CSARDTSRNTEAFF TGCAGTGCTAGAGATACTAGCCGGAACACTGAAGCTTTCTTT
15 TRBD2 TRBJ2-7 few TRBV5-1 CASSLEIAGGPEQYF TGCGCCAGCAGCTTGGAAATAGCGGGAGGGCCCGAGCAGTACTTC
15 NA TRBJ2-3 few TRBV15 CATSRDPQGIDTQYF TGTGCCACCAGCAGAGATCCGCAGGGTATTGATACGCAGTATTTT
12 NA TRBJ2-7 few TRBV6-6 CASSYAGSEQYF TGTGCCAGCAGTTATGCAGGAAGCGAGCAGTACTTC
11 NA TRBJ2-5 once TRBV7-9 CASSKQGTQYF TGTGCCAGCAGCAAACAAGGGACCCAGTACTTC
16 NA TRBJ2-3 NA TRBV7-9 CASSSARQPDTDTQYF TGTGCCAGCAGCTCCGCTAGACAGCCTGACACAGATACGCAGTATTTT
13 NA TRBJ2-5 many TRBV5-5 CASSLGLVETQYF TGTGCCAGCAGCTTGGGGTTAGTCGAGACCCAGTACTTC
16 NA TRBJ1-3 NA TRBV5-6 CASSLYGVNSGNTIYF TGTGCCAGCAGCCTTTACGGGGTTAACTCTGGAAACACCATATATTTT
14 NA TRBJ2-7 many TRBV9 CASSPGEGSYEQYF TGTGCCAGCAGCCCCGGGGAAGGGTCCTACGAGCAGTACTTC
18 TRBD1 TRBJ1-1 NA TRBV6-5 CASSYFDGTDRRNTEAFF TGTGCCAGCAGTTACTTCGATGGAACGGACAGGAGGAACACTGAAGCTTTCTTT
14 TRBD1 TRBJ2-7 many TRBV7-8 CASSPWDRDYEQYF TGTGCCAGCAGCCCCTGGGACAGAGACTACGAGCAGTACTTC
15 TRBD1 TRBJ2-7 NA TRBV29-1 CSVLALKTGAYEQYF TGCAGCGTTTTGGCTCTTAAGACAGGGGCCTACGAGCAGTACTTC
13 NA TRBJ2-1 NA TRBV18 CASSPERDEEQFF TGTGCCAGCTCACCGGAAAGGGATGAGGAGCAGTTCTTC
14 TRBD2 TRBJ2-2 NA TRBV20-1 CSAGTSGNTGELFF TGCAGTGCAGGGACTAGCGGGAACACCGGGGAGCTGTTTTTT
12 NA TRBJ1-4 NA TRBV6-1 CASNPSDGKLFF TGTGCCAGCAACCCGTCAGATGGAAAACTGTTTTTT
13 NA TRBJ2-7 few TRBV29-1 CSVEDQGGYEQYF TGCAGCGTTGAAGATCAGGGCGGCTACGAGCAGTACTTC
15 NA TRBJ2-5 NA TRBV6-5 CASSAGLLLQETQYF TGTGCCAGCAGCGCGGGGCTGTTACTTCAAGAGACCCAGTACTTC
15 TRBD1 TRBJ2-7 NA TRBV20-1 CSAGDLRQGRQEQYF TGCAGTGCTGGAGATCTTCGACAGGGGAGACAAGAGCAGTACTTC
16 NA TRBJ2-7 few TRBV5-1 CASSSPRDSISYEQYF TGCGCCAGCAGCTCGCCGCGGGACAGTATCTCTTACGAGCAGTACTTC
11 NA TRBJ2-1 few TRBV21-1 CASSNLVEQFF TGTGCCAGCAGCAATTTAGTTGAGCAGTTCTTC
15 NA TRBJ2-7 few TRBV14 CASSQDLATSYEQYF TGTGCCAGCAGCCAAGACCTAGCGACCTCCTACGAGCAGTACTTC
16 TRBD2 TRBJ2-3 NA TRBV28 CASSPLGAGGSDTQYF TGTGCCAGCAGTCCCCTGGGCGCGGGAGGGTCGGATACGCAGTATTTT
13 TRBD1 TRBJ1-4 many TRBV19 CASRTGGFEKLFF TGTGCCAGCAGAACAGGGGGCTTCGAAAAACTGTTTTTT
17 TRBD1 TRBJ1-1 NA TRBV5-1 CASSLALRTTGDTEAFF TGCGCCAGCAGCTTGGCCTTGAGAACCACAGGGGACACTGAAGCTTTCTTT
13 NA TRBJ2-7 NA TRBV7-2 CASSLAGQEKQYF TGTGCCAGCAGCTTAGCGGGTCAAGAGAAACAGTACTTC
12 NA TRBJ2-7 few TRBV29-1 CSVVGLNYEQYF TGCAGCGTTGTAGGCCTCAACTACGAGCAGTACTTC
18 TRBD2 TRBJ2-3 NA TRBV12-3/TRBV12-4 CASSPTGLAGGLTDTQYF TGTGCCAGCAGTCCCACGGGACTAGCGGGAGGACTGACAGATACGCAGTATTTT
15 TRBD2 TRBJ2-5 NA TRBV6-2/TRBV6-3 CASSYRSGEAETQYF TGTGCCAGCAGTTACCGTAGCGGGGAGGCTGAGACCCAGTACTTC
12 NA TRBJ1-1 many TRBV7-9 CASSSANTEAFF TGTGCCAGCAGCTCGGCGAACACTGAAGCTTTCTTT
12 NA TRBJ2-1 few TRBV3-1 CASSHNLLAPYF TGTGCCAGCAGCCATAATCTGCTAGCTCCATACTTC
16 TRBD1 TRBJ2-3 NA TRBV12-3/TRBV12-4 CASSLRDRVLSDTQYF TGTGCCAGCAGTCTCCGGGACAGGGTTCTTTCGGATACGCAGTATTTT
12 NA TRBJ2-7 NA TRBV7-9 CASSEDAHEQYF TGTGCCAGCAGCGAGGACGCCCACGAGCAGTACTTC